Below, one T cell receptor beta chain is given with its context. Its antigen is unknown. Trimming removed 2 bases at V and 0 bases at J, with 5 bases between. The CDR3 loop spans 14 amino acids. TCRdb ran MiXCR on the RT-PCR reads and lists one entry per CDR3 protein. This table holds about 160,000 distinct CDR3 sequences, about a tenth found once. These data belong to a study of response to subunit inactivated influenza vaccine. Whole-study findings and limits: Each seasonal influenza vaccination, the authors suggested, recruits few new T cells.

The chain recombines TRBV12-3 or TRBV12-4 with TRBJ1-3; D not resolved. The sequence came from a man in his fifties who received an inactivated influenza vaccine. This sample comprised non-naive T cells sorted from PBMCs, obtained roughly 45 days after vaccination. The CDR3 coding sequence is TGTGCCAGCAGTTTACACCTCTCTGGAAACACCATATATTTT. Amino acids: CASSLHLSGNTIYF.